Reported below is one T cell receptor (beta chain). In Seattle, patients joined the study during active infection and were tracked longitudinally. This sample is part of a study of blood T cell repertoires in COVID-19. Study overall: Specimens from acute and convalescent COVID-19 originated in the United States, Italy and Spain.

As originally analysed: Cell counts per sample came from amplifying reference gene primers. Repertoires were generated with immunoSEQ multiplex PCR, while TCRdb's copy carries only in-frame clones and drops some. The V and J calls and clone size come from that table; D and trimming were worked out from the DNA. The top ten clones hold around 7.3% of a sample with about 180,000 clones, roughly four fifths of them seen once. The receptor comes from a woman between 65 and 79 years old with COVID-19, enrolled during active disease. The sample was peripheral blood.

Written as DNA, the CDR3 is TGTGCCAGCTCACCATTAGGGACAGGACCAATGAACACTGAAGCTTTCTTT. It yields the protein CASSPLGTGPMNTEAFF. The V and J genes are TRBV18 and TRBJ1-1; 8 nucleotides align to TRBD1. CDR3 size: 17 residues. Germline values: CDR1 KGHSH, CDR2 LQKENI. V lost 2 bases, J lost 0 bases, and 8 bases stayed unmatched.